This T cell receptor beta chain is from a study of CD8+ T cells in alopecia areata. Across the study: Treated patients were given 5 to 10 mg oral tofacitinib twice daily. Tofacitinib was given for 6 to 18 months, then stopped for 6 months. Notes on the study in general: Sequenced scalp T cells also include alphabeta T cells resident in normal skin.

Turning to this clone: What it recognizes is unknown.

V lost 0 bases and J 7 bases, leaving 10 bases between the germline ends. Germline V gene data show CDR1 as MNHNS and CDR2 as SASEGT. This CDR3 is 13 amino acids long. As the sequencing template, cDNA was produced by extracting RNA and reverse transcribing it. Profiling relied on immunoSEQ multiplex PCR, and the TCRdb table lists in-frame clones only, not all of them. In the table there are hundreds of thousands of clones, 67% of which are singletons. Alopecia areata patients provided lesional scalp punch biopsies and peripheral blood, both collected for the study. Specimen: CD4+ T cells sorted from blood, collected at week 0. The V call is TRBV6-1, the J call TRBJ2-7, with D maybe TRBD1 (6 bases). This TCR was recovered from a human donor with alopecia areata. CDR3 residues: CASSEAYRAEQYF. The CDR3 DNA reads as TGTGCCAGCAGTGAAGCATACAGGGCTGAGCAGTACTTC.